This T cell receptor beta chain is drawn from a study of blood T cells in healthy people across ages. The overall study: Template switching recovered approximately one barcoded beta molecule for every two T cells.

As to this clonotype: Its target is not known.

The authors ran a second PCR of roughly 6 to 12 cycles using a sample-barcoded 5' primer and a J-beta primer mix. A template-switch adaptor with 12 random nucleotides tagged each cDNA molecule. TCRdb re-called the 5' RACE reads through MiXCR, storing one row per CDR3 protein. The data hold 650,000 to 700,000 distinct CDR3 sequences, with roughly 30% observed a single time. Regarding the study as a whole: Long-lived and aged donors differed, with more naive CD4+ cells and higher diversity in the long-lived.

Trimming pared 5 bases from V and 3 bases from J, leaving 11 bases between. Germline loops: CDR1 MNHEY, CDR2 SMNVEV (reference sequence). The CDR3 has 13 residues. The TCR comes from a woman aged 80 or over in good health. This chain connects TRBV27 to TRBJ2-7, with D maybe TRBD2 (6 bases). The material sequenced was blood. The CDR3 region is CASSRGVDYEQYF. CDR3 in DNA: TGTGCCAGCAGTCGCGGGGTGGACTACGAGCAGTACTTC.